This TCR beta chain came from a study of cytomegalovirus exposure and HLA in healthy donors (dated by TCRdb to about 2017). Regarding the research as a whole: According to an earlier analysis of a few hundred of the donors, 150 million to 200 million T cells yielded roughly 100 million unique TCR beta sequences and around 300 Gb of sequence data. Roughly 310 gigabases of sequencing data and tens of millions of unique TCR sequences were included in an early release covering several hundred HLA-typed donors. Of the roughly 400 genotyped donors, 70% to 90% were placed in the genetic ancestry cluster associated with self-reported Caucasian donors. The study aimed to test whether signatures of past pathogen exposure could be identified by cataloging public T cell receptors. The T cell repertoires of 666 subjects were profiled by immunosequencing and related to cytomegalovirus serostatus. In addition to the first cohort of about 650 subjects, a separate validation cohort of approximately 130 different subjects was used. The study combined high-throughput TCR immunosequencing, statistical association of individual TCRs with disease status, and machine learning to predict cytomegalovirus infection status. A later analysis re-analyzed previously published TCR beta repertoires from 666 donors and added high-resolution HLA genotyping to study TCR occurrence patterns. The later analysis used no new phenotypic data to find candidate immune exposures, relying instead on TCR beta sequences and their occurrence across donors. An earlier analysis of 500 to 750 of the donors applied high-throughput TCR beta sequencing to assess whether each TCR beta V gene segment acted as functional or pseudogenic. Donor age, sex, ethnicity and CMV serostatus were compiled together with the repertoire data. A later genetic analysis took genome-wide SNP genotypes for 398 of the 666 donors and used that subset as a discovery cohort. All discovery cohort repertoires had been generated using a single sequencing platform. Class I and class II HLA loci were covered by the typing at four-digit resolution. The number of typed donors differed by locus: roughly 629-640 for A, B, C, DRB1 and DQB1; 500 to 550 for DQA1; approximately 600 for DPA1; and around 490 for DPB1. About five DR-DQ haplotypes were handled as single units for association and clustering, since linkage in the cohort was strong. Among 398 genotyped donors of the cohort, an average of around 250,000 unique TCR beta nucleotide sequences was sequenced per donor, of which 15% to 20% were non-productive.

The table lists this clone with a few counts. Its antigen is currently not known. Within one base of it there is no much larger clone, and no base qualities were kept. The research as a whole found: In a later analysis, TCR association rates were found to vary across HLA loci, with the most associated TCRs seen for DRB1 alleles and the fewest for HLA-C alleles. In an earlier analysis of 500 to 650 of the donors, most TCR beta V segments appeared in productive rearrangements about 90% or about 30% of the time, broadly matching IMGT annotations. The study listed 150 to 200 TCR beta chains as associated with cytomegalovirus. Only TCR beta chains were sequenced in this cohort, and the absence of alpha or paired-chain data limited detectable features. A later genetic analysis reported fewer N-insertions in productive TCRs among donors in an Asian-associated ancestry cluster than the roughly 620-donor mean. Because HLA typing was missing for some donors at each locus, association tests included only the typed subset. Because counts were too low, seventeen rarely observed V segments, including chromosome 9 orphons, were left out of the earlier analysis of over 550 of the donors. A further reported finding was that TCR beta sequences accurately predicted the HLA-A and HLA-B alleles for most subjects in the first cohort. The sequencing pipeline was judged likely to have produced a cluster of highly shared sequence variants as a technical artifact. In both the original and validation cohorts, the classifier was reported to diagnose cytomegalovirus status with high specificity and sensitivity. Immune exposure information for the cohort was limited to CMV serostatus. Because the 87-base-pair reads could not distinguish some IMGT-functional V segments, including TRBV6-2 and TRBV6-3, those segments were excluded. A later analysis found that HLA-associated TCR beta chains were more clonally expanded and had lower generation probabilities than equally common non-associated chains. In vitro tests confirmed that a few of the cytomegalovirus-associated TCR beta chains recognize cytomegalovirus antigens. Most TCR sequences were seen in very few donors, while some public TCRs were found in many individuals. When HLA alleles, especially DR and DQ, strongly co-occurred, attributing TCR associations to individual alleles was difficult. According to the authors, the approach could potentially be generalized to other disease states and immunological phenotypes. The presence/absence analyses assumed that sequencing depth was roughly uniform across donors, and that assumption may not be true. A later analysis reported that several top co-occurrence clusters appeared linked to parvovirus B19, influenza, CMV and Epstein-Barr virus. At a false discovery rate of 0.05, a later analysis linked under 20,000 TCR beta sequences to specific HLA alleles. According to a later analysis, most CMV-associated TCR beta chains appeared to be HLA-restricted, and the HLA associations seemed to be driven largely by CMV exposure. An association between a missense DCLRE1C variant and V-gene and J-gene trimming of TCR beta chains was found in a later genetic analysis and replicated in an independent cohort. Correlated functional status among segregating V segments might be attributable to linkage disequilibrium, but an unknown experimental factor could not be ruled out.

The cohort comprised 670 or so healthy bone marrow donors. At the time of sampling, all cohort members were nominally healthy, though unrecorded immune exposures were likely present. The donor was CMV seropositive and belonged to the group of 250 to 350 seropositive cohort members. Each donor provided a peripheral blood sample, and peripheral blood mononuclear cells were used for TCR beta sequencing. Genomic DNA extraction from the blood cell samples was performed with the Qiagen DNeasy Blood Extraction Kit. The library was prepared using the immunoSEQ multiplex PCR assay. For the multiplex PCR, a mixture combining 60 forward primers for TCR Vbeta segments and 13 reverse primers for TCR Jbeta segments was used. A multiplex PCR assay on genomic DNA amplified the CDR3 region of rearranged TCR beta genes. The amplified TCR beta libraries were sequenced on the Illumina HiSeq System as 87-base-pair reads. The authors' pipeline ran thus. In a later analysis, around 80 million unique TCR beta chains were counted across the 650 to 700 repertoires, and approximately 9.9 million of these chains were shared by at least two donors. To remove PCR and sequencing errors, raw reads were error-corrected and collapsed into unique sequences using a nearest-neighbor algorithm that merged closely related sequences. To assign V, D and J gene segments, CDR3 sequences were aligned to IMGT reference sequences. For a sequence to be retained, a match of at least six nucleotides was required to both a V gene segment and a J gene segment. A rearrangement counted as productive if the CDR3 had no stop codons and remained in frame with V and J, and every other rearrangement counted as non-productive. CDR3 was defined according to IMGT convention as the region running from the second conserved V-encoded cysteine to the conserved J-encoded phenylalanine. Sequences without an unambiguous match to a single V gene segment were excluded from the earlier analysis of 500 to 700 of the donors. In an earlier analysis of some 590 of the donors, a V segment was called functional when productive rearrangements were above 56.7%, and segregating when the standard deviation between donors exceeded 5%. A statistical classification framework was built for diagnosing cytomegalovirus status from the catalog of TCR beta chain sequences. In a later analysis, V and J genes were assigned by comparing TCR nucleotide sequences against IMGT/GENE-DB human TR gene sequences. In a later analysis, CDR3 sequences and most-parsimonious VDJ recombination scenarios were assigned using the TCRdist pipeline. In a later analysis, each TCR beta chain was defined by its CDR3 amino acid sequence together with its V-gene family, and reads lacking a unique V-gene family were excluded. To address suspected cross-contamination and a sequencing artifact, a later analysis removed over 500 highly shared, low-generation-probability nucleotide sequences. For each public chain, a later analysis derived a clonal expansion index from normalized ranks of inferred template counts within each repertoire. In a later analysis, generation probabilities were computed with a VDJ recombination model fitted to out-of-frame rearrangements, and the resulting probabilities were checked against IGoR. In a later analysis, TCR-TCR, TCR-HLA and TCR-CMV co-occurrence was scored with hypergeometric tests, and a repertoire-size bias correction was applied to TCR pairs. To estimate false discovery rates, a later analysis permuted the HLA or CMV assignments 20 times. In a later analysis, co-occurring TCRs were grouped using DBSCAN, with TCRdist sequence similarity added in when clustering inside HLA-allele-positive subsets. Repertoires with fewer than 30,000 or more than 120,000 public chains were left out of co-occurrence clustering, as were about 5 repertoires with anomalous nucleotide sharing. Sourced from immuneACCESS, this table was stored by TCRdb with only in-frame sequences that have V and J called. A share of the clones is absent; for the studies checked, an unresolved V gene accounts for under half, and the remainder has no known explanation. V and J calls plus clone size are reproduced from that table; the DNA served to infer D and trimming. The sample table contains about 160,000 clones; only one count was recorded for 70% to 80% of them. Approximately 13% of the sample is in the top ten clones.

The CDR3 measures 18 amino acids from cysteine to phenylalanine. Left in the record is the CDR3 DNA by itself, 54 bases read in frame from the first base. Here V drops 1 base and J drops 1 base, and the junction holds 8 bases not matched to any gene. CDR1 is given as SGHNT and CDR2 as YYREEE, both from the germline V gene (reference sequence). The sequence came from a man aged 40-49 years in good health and CMV-seropositive. The sample was PBMCs. The V and J genes are TRBV5-4 and TRBJ2-6; TRBD2 matches 7 bases in the middle. In nucleotide form, the sequence is TGTGCCAGCAGCTTGCTACCCGGGGGGAGGTCTGGGGCCAACGTCCTGACTTTC. Its translation reads: CASSLLPGGRSGANVLTF.